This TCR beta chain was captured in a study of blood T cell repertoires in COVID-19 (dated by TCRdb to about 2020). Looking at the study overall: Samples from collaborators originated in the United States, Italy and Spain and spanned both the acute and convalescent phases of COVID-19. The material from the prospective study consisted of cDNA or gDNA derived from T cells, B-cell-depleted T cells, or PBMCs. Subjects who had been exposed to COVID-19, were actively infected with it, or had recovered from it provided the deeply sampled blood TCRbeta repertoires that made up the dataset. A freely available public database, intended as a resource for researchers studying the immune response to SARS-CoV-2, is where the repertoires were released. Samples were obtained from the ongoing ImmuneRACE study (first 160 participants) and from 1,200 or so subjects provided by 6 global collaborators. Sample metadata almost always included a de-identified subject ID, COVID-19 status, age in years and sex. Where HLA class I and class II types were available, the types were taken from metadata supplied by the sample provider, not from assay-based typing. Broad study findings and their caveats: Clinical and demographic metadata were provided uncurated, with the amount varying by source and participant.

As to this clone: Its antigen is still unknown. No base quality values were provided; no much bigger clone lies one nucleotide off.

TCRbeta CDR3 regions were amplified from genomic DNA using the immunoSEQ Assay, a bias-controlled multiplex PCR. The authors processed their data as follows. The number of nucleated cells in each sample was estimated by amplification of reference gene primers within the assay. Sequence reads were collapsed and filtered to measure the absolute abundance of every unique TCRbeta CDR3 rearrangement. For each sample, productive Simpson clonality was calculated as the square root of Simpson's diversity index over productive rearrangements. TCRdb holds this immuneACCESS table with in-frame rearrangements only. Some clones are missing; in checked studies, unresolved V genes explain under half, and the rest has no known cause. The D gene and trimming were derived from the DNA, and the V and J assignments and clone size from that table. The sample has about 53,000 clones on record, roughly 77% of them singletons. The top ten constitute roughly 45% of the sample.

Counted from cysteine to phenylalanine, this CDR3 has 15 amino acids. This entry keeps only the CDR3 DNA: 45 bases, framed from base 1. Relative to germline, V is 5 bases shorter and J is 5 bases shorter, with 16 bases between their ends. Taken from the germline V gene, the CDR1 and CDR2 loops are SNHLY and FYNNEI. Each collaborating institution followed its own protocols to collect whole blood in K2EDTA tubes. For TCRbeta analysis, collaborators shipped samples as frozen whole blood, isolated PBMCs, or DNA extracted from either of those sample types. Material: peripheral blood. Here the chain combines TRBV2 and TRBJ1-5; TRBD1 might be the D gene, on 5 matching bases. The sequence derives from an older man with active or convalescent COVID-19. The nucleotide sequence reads TGTGCCAGCAGTTTCCAGGGCCGCTGGGATCAGCCCCAGCATTTT. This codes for CASSFQGRWDQPQHF.